This entry describes one T cell receptor (beta chain). The antigen it recognizes is unknown. No qualities accompany the bases; no much larger clone lies one base away. TCRbeta CDR3 regions were amplified from genomic DNA by means of the immunoSEQ Assay, a bias-controlled multiplex PCR. The source study handled its data this way. Within the assay, amplification of reference gene primers was used to estimate how many nucleated cells each sample contained. To quantify the absolute abundance of each unique TCRbeta CDR3 rearrangement, sequence reads were collapsed and filtered. For each sample, productive Simpson clonality was calculated by taking the square root of Simpson's diversity index across productive rearrangements. TCRdb limited this immuneACCESS table to in-frame rearrangements with V and J called. A share of clones is missing; checked studies link under half to unresolved V genes, and the rest is unexplained. Clone size and V and J calls were adopted from that table, with D and trimming inferred from the DNA. Counted in this sample were under 500,000 clones; roughly 90% of them appeared once. Approximately 4.3% of the sample is held by the ten biggest clonotypes.

This entry belongs to a study of blood T cell repertoires in COVID-19 (dated by TCRdb to about 2020). As for the study more broadly: Samples from collaborators originated in the United States, Italy and Spain and spanned both the acute and convalescent phases of COVID-19. Deeply sampled blood TCRbeta repertoires from subjects exposed to, actively infected with, or recovered from COVID-19 were included in the dataset. The repertoires were released in a freely available public database intended as a resource for research on the immune response to SARS-CoV-2. The samples were drawn from two sources: the first 160 participants of the ongoing ImmuneRACE study, and over 950 subjects contributed by 6 global collaborators. The prospective study material was composed of cDNA or gDNA derived from T cells, B-cell-depleted T cells, or PBMCs. Nearly every sample came with metadata listing a de-identified subject ID, COVID-19 status, age in years and sex. Where HLA class I and class II types were available, the types were taken from metadata supplied by the sample provider, not from assay-based typing.

Collaborating institutions collected whole blood in K2EDTA tubes following their own protocols. For TCRbeta analysis, collaborator samples were shipped as frozen whole blood, as isolated PBMCs, or as DNA extracted from either sample type. The junction shows trimming of 2 bases on V and 6 bases on J, plus 17 bases between the germline ends. The germline V gene (reference sequence) gives CDR1 as GTSNPN and CDR2 as SVGIG. Its CDR3 holds 15 amino acids, cysteine through phenylalanine. Just CDR3 DNA is preserved here, 45 bases in frame from base 1. Study-level results and caveats: The amount of clinical and demographic metadata varied by source and participant and was provided uncurated.

The source material was peripheral blood. The TCR sequence derives from a woman aged 30 to 39 with acute or convalescent COVID-19. The chain links TRBV30 with TRBJ1-5; no confident D gene assignment can be made. In nucleotides, the sequence is TGTGCCTGGAGTCACGAGGGCCGGCGAGGTCAGCCCCAGCATTTT. It encodes CAWSHEGRRGQPQHF.